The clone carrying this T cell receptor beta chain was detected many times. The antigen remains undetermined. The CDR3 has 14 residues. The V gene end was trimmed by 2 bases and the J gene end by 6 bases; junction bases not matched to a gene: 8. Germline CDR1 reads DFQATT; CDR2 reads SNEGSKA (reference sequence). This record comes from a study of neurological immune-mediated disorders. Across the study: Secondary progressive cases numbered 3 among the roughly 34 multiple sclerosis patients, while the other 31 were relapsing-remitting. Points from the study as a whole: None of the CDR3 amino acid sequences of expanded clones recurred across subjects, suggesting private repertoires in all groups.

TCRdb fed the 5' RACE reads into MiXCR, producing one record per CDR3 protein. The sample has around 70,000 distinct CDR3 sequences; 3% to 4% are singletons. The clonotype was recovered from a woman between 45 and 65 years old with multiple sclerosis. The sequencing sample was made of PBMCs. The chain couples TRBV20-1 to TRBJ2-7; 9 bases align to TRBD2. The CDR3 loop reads CSARSRGGIREQYV. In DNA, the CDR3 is TGCAGTGCTAGATCGCGGGGGGGCATCCGCGAGCAGTACGTC.